These 15 T cell receptor beta chains were sequenced from one sample in a study of beta chain features in type 1 diabetes (dated by TCRdb to 2017 to 2018). Receptor libraries were prepared by the immunoSEQ multiplex PCR assay. The entire amount of isolated RNA was reverse transcribed using the High Capacity cDNA Reverse Transcription Kit, so the sequenced TCRB transcripts were expressed ones. TCRdb carries this immuneACCESS record with in-frame sequences only. Its versions omit some clonotypes, under half of them owing to an unresolved V gene in the studies checked, with the rest unexplained. This sample holds about half a million clones; about 10% were observed only once. Approximately 0.05% of the sample comes from the top ten. The sequencing sample was made of naive CD4+ T cells from blood. The cell subset or site label of this sample denotes: true naive CD4+ T cells. Every receptor here comes from a woman aged 18-35 years in good health.

The chain uses TRBV29-1 and TRBJ1-3; unclear D gene. CDR1 and CDR2 from the germline V gene are SQVTM and ANQGSEA. The CDR3 runs to 12 residues. V was pared by 2 bases and J by 1 base, with 3 bases between. CDR3 in amino acids: CSVEKSGNTIYF. CDR3 nucleotides: TGCAGCGTTGAAAAGTCTGGAAACACCATATATTTT.

V and J are TRBV7-2 and TRBJ2-4; 8 bases agree with TRBD2. After removal of 5 bases from V and 0 bases from J, the junction contained 3 bases not matched to a gene. The CDR3 extends over 15 amino acids. Germline CDR1 is SGHTA and CDR2 is FQGNSA. The chain's CDR3 is CASSRREGAKNIQYF. As DNA, the CDR3 is TGTGCCAGCAGCAGACGGGAGGGAGCCAAAAACATTCAGTACTTC.

The sample holds a few counts of this clone. The J gene is TRBJ2-7, the V gene TRBV28; D ambiguous. Germline V gives CDR1 MDHEN, CDR2 SYDVKM. The CDR3 has 15 amino acids. V lost 3 bases, J lost 0 bases, and 12 bases lay in between. CDR3 DNA sequence: TGTGCCAGCAGTTTTAGACCCAATCGCTCCTACGAGCAGTACGTC. Its protein is CASSFRPNRSYEQYV.

In this sample, this clone turned up a few times. The V call is TRBV29-1, the J call TRBJ1-5, with D hard to call. Trimming shortened V by 5 bases and J by 4 bases, and 12 bases separated the two germline ends. Germline V CDR1 and CDR2: SQVTM, ANQGSEA. The CDR3 totals 13 residues. The CDR3 bases are TGCAGCGTTCAGGACGGGATAAATCAGCCCCAGCATTTT. It encodes CSVQDGINQPQHF.

This clone was counted between two and nine times. This sequence joins TRBV7-2 and TRBJ1-1; D unresolved. The length of the CDR3 is 15 residues. CDR1 is SGHTA, CDR2 FQGNSA, per germline. Trimming left V 1 base short and J 1 base short, with 10 bases between. The CDR3: CASSLELQSNTEAFF. Here the CDR3 DNA reads TGTGCCAGCAGCTTAGAACTACAGTCGAACACTGAAGCTTTCTTT.

The chain uses TRBV2 and TRBJ2-1, with D perhaps assigned TRBD1 or TRBD2 (5 bases each). Germline CDR1 reads SNHLY; CDR2 reads FYNNEI. The CDR3 covers 14 residues. V shed 7 bases and J shed 9 bases, with 19 bases lying between them. This CDR3 reads CASIRDHGQGEQFF. Written as DNA, the CDR3 is TGTGCCAGCATCAGGGACCACGGCCAGGGTGAGCAGTTCTTC.

The V and J genes are TRBV27 and TRBJ2-1; 9 bases agree with TRBD2. The V gene end was trimmed by 7 bases and the J gene end by 2 bases; junction bases not matched to a gene: 6. Germline loops: CDR1 MNHEY, CDR2 SMNVEV (reference sequence). CDR3 length: 15 amino acids. The CDR3 is CASTRLAGTYNEQFF. In DNA form, the CDR3 reads TGTGCCAGCACCCGGCTAGCGGGAACCTACAATGAGCAGTTCTTC.

The chain uses TRBV29-1 and TRBJ1-2, with 9 bases lining up with TRBD1. The CDR3 runs 14 residues. Germline assignment: CDR1 SQVTM and CDR2 ANQGSEA. J gave up 3 bases and V 6 bases, and 8 bases lay outside the gene matches. CDR3 bases: TGCAGCGTGGAGGGGACAGGGCTCTACTATGGCTACACCTTC. This gives the protein CSVEGTGLYYGYTF.

There are a few counts of this clone. The V call is TRBV11-2, the J call TRBJ2-1, with 10 bases identical to TRBD2. The germline CDR1 and CDR2 sequences are SGHAT and FQNNGV. Germline trimming cut 4 bases from V and 9 bases from J; bases unmatched to any gene: 12. The length of the CDR3 is 16 residues. The DNA of the CDR3 is TGTGCCAGCAGCTGGCTAGCGGGAGTTCAGGAAATTGAGCAGTTCTTC. It yields the protein CASSWLAGVQEIEQFF.

At least ten counts were recorded for this clone. The chain carries TRBV29-1 and TRBJ2-1; D is perhaps TRBD1 (6 bases). The CDR3 covers 13 residues. The V gene's germline CDR1 is SQVTM and CDR2 ANQGSEA. V lost 6 bases, J lost 15 bases, and 24 bases lay in between. The CDR3 bases are TGCAGCGTCCAGACCCGACAGGCCCGCCTCGGGTTCTTC. Its protein product is CSVQTRQARLGFF.

There are a few counts of this clone. The V gene is TRBV5-5, the J gene TRBJ1-2; no clear D. The CDR3 covers 13 residues. Trimming removed 4 bases at V and 0 bases at J, with 7 bases between. Germline V lookup: CDR1 SGHKS, CDR2 YYEKEE (reference sequence). This CDR3 is CASSLHPNYGYTF. CDR3 sequence (DNA): TGTGCCAGCAGCCTTCATCCTAACTATGGCTACACCTTC.

This clone has more than one count but fewer than ten. V gene TRBV5-1 combines with J gene TRBJ2-2; the D is unclear. CDR3 length: 14 amino acids. The germline V gene has CDR1 SGHRS and CDR2 YFSETQ. Trimming cost V 6 bases and J 5 bases, with 14 bases left between them. CDR3 nucleotides: TGCGCCAGCAATCAGGAAATGATGACCGGGGAGCTGTTTTTT. It specifies CASNQEMMTGELFF.

This chain connects TRBV19 to TRBJ1-6, with TRBD1 as a possible D gene (5 bases). CDR1 LNHDA and CDR2 SQIVND come from the germline V gene (reference sequence). The V and J ends lost 4 bases and 13 bases respectively, with 17 bases between them. CDR3 length equals 14 residues. CDR3 sequence: CASSNGQGTMPLHF. As DNA, the CDR3 is TGTGCCAGTAGTAACGGGCAGGGCACGATGCCCCTCCACTTT.

This clone was observed a few times. V is TRBV2 and J is TRBJ2-1, with a tentative D call TRBD1 (6 bases). Trimming removed 7 bases at V and 2 bases at J, with 15 bases between. From germline, CDR1 is SNHLY and CDR2 FYNNEI. The CDR3 contains 15 residues. This chain's CDR3 is CASTYIQGTYNEQFF. CDR3 nucleotides: TGTGCCAGCACGTATATCCAGGGGACCTACAATGAGCAGTTCTTC.

This clone appeared a few times. The chain combines TRBV10-3 with TRBJ2-7; 7 nucleotides line up with TRBD1. CDR1 ENHRY and CDR2 SYGVKD come from the germline V gene. The V segment lost 5 bases and the J segment 5 bases; nucleotides outside the gene matches: 3. The CDR3 is 12 residues long. The CDR3 loop is CAISKGGNEQYV. The CDR3 coding sequence is TGTGCCATCAGTAAAGGGGGCAACGAGCAGTACGTC.